The entry below describes one TCR beta chain. These data belong to a study of blood T cell repertoires in COVID-19. At the level of the study: COVID-19 samples collected from the United States, Italy and Spain covered acute and convalescent phases.

Assay: immunoSEQ multiplex PCR; the TCRdb copy retains only in-frame clones and omits some. The sample consists of 40,000 to 60,000 clones, 85% to 95% of them appearing once. V shed 3 bases, J shed 7 bases, and the junction held 11 bases outside the gene matches. The CDR3 is made up of 17 amino acids. Per germline, CDR1 SGHDN and CDR2 FVKESK. This receptor was taken from a man aged 55 to 70 with COVID-19, enrolled during active disease. The rearrangement joins TRBV14 to TRBJ1-6; TRBD1 agrees at 8 bases. Specimen: peripheral blood. The CDR3 coding sequence is TGTGCCAGCAGCCAGGCAGTAGGACAGGGAGACAATTCACCCCTCCACTTT. Its translation: CASSQAVGQGDNSPLHF.